This T cell receptor beta chain was documented in a study of blood T cell repertoires in COVID-19. Trimming took 5 bases from V and 8 from J; bases not matched to a gene: 9. Germline V CDR1 and CDR2: LNHNV, YYDKDF (reference sequence). The CDR3 sequence is 14 residues long. This table comes from immunoSEQ multiplex PCR, and its TCRdb copy is limited to in-frame clones, with some not included. The table records 130,000 or so clones, 85% to 90% of them present only once. Sample: peripheral blood. The rearrangement uses TRBV15 and TRBJ2-1; 7 positions match TRBD2. This TCR was recovered from a woman aged 55 to 70 with acute or convalescent COVID-19. DNA for the CDR3: TGTGCCACCAGCCTACCGGGTGGGGGGGATGAGCAGTTCTTC. Residues: CATSLPGGGDEQFF.